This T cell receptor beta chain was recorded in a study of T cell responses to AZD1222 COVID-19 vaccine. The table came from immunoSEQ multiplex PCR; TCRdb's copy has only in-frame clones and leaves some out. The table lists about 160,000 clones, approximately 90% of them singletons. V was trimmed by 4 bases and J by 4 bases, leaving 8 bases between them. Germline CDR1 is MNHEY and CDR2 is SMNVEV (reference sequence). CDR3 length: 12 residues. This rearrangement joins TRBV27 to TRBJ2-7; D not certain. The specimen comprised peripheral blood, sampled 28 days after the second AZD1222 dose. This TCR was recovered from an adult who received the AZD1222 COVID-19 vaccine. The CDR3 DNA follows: TGTGCCAGCAGTTCCCCGGATTACGAGCAGTACTTC. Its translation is CASSSPDYEQYF.